A selection of T cell receptor beta chains follows, all from one sample in a study of blood T cell repertoires in COVID-19. Assay: immunoSEQ multiplex PCR; the TCRdb copy retains only in-frame clones and omits some. Counted here are under 150,000 clones, over 75% occurring once; the ten biggest clones make up about 9.5%. The sample comprised peripheral blood. The receptors were gathered from a man aged 40-49 years with active or convalescent COVID-19. Both conserved end residues are part of each CDR3. The order of the fields is D gene, V gene, J gene, CDR3 DNA, CDR3 protein. A D gene is named only where the DNA matches it firmly.

-	TRBV18	TRBJ2-7	TGTGCCAGCTCAACAGGGACACAAGTCTACGAGCAGTACTTC	CASSTGTQVYEQYF
-	TRBV11-3	TRBJ2-3	TGTGCCAGCAGCCCGGAAGGAACTAGACCGGGCACAGATACGCAGTATTTT	CASSPEGTRPGTDTQYF
-	TRBV6-1	TRBJ2-7	TGTGCCAGCAGTGACGGGGGAGGACAGGCGTCCTACGAGCAGTACTTC	CASSDGGGQASYEQYF
TRBD2	TRBV3-1/TRBV3-2	TRBJ2-7	TGTGCCAGCAGCCGACTAGCGGGGGACTACGAGCAGTACTTC	CASSRLAGDYEQYF
-	TRBV28	TRBJ1-4	TGTGCCAGCAGTAATAACAGGGCTAATGAAAAACTGTTTTTT	CASSNNRANEKLFF
-	TRBV27	TRBJ1-6	TGTGCCAGCAGTTTAAGGGACATCAGAAATAATTCACCCCTCCACTTT	CASSLRDIRNNSPLHF
-	TRBV12-5	TRBJ2-3	TGTGCTAGTGGTTCTCGGGATACGCAGTATTTT	CASGSRDTQYF
TRBD1	TRBV5-1	TRBJ1-1	TGCGCCAGCAGCTTTAGACCGGGACAGGGAATCGGAGACACTGAAGCTTTCTTT	CASSFRPGQGIGDTEAFF
TRBD1	TRBV2	TRBJ2-2	TGTGCCAGCAGCGGACAGGGTACGAACACCGGGGAGCTGTTTTTT	CASSGQGTNTGELFF
TRBD1	TRBV12-3/TRBV12-4	TRBJ1-2	TGTGCCAGCAGTTCTCAGGGGGCGGTTGGCTACACCTTC	CASSSQGAVGYTF